The 4 T cell receptor beta chains below come from one sample, sequenced in a study of blood T cells in healthy people across ages. Next came a second PCR, run for 7 to 11 cycles, which used a sample-barcoded 5' primer along with a J-beta primer mix. Each CDR3 protein is one row after TCRdb ran MiXCR on the 5' RACE reads. This table holds some 1.1 million distinct CDR3 sequences, approximately 38% found once. The sample was blood. Receptors were obtained from a man younger than 35 in good health.

As concerns this clonotype: A single base separates this from a much larger clone, so it may be a read error. This chain joins TRBV20-1 and TRBJ2-5; D is undetermined. The J call could be wrong; TRBJ2-1 is a better fit for the DNA end. The CDR3 is 13 amino acids. Looked up from germline, CDR1 is DFQATT and CDR2 is SNEGSKA (reference sequence). The CDR3 here is CSAITGPQETQFF. In nucleotides, the CDR3 is TGCAGTGCTATAACCGGGCCACAAGAGACCCAGTTCTTC.

This sequence joins TRBV4-1 and TRBJ1-2, with unresolved D. CDR1 MGHRA and CDR2 YSYEKL come from the germline V gene. The length of the CDR3 is 16 residues. Trimming shortened V by 1 base and J by 0 bases, and 12 bases separated the two germline ends. The CDR3: CASSQVGRDSNYGYTF. The DNA for the CDR3 is TGCGCCAGCAGCCAAGTGGGCAGAGACTCTAACTATGGCTACACCTTC.

The V gene is TRBV2, the J gene TRBJ1-5; D is undetermined. V lost 4 bases and J 1 base, leaving 11 bases between the germline ends. In germline, CDR1 is SNHLY, CDR2 FYNNEI. The CDR3 runs 15 residues. The CDR3 DNA is TGTGCCAGCAGTGGAAGCGGGATGAGCAATCAGCCCCAGCATTTT. Encoded protein: CASSGSGMSNQPQHF. Complete variable domain (other parts from reference TRBV2 and TRBJ1-5): EPEVTQTPSHQVTQMGQEVILRCVPISNHLYFYWYRQILGQKVEFLVSFYNNEISEKSEIFDDQFSVERPDGSNFTLKIRSTKLEDSAMYFCASSGSGMSNQPQHFGDGTRLSIL.

The chain combines TRBV15 with TRBJ1-4; no definite D call. Germline V CDR1 and CDR2: LNHNV, YYDKDF (reference sequence). This CDR3 has 15 amino acids. V lost 0 bases to trimming and J lost 6 bases, with 11 bases between them. The CDR3 DNA sequence: TGTGCCACCAGCAGAGATGTGAGCGGTGATGAAAAACTGTTTTTT. This encodes CATSRDVSGDEKLFF.